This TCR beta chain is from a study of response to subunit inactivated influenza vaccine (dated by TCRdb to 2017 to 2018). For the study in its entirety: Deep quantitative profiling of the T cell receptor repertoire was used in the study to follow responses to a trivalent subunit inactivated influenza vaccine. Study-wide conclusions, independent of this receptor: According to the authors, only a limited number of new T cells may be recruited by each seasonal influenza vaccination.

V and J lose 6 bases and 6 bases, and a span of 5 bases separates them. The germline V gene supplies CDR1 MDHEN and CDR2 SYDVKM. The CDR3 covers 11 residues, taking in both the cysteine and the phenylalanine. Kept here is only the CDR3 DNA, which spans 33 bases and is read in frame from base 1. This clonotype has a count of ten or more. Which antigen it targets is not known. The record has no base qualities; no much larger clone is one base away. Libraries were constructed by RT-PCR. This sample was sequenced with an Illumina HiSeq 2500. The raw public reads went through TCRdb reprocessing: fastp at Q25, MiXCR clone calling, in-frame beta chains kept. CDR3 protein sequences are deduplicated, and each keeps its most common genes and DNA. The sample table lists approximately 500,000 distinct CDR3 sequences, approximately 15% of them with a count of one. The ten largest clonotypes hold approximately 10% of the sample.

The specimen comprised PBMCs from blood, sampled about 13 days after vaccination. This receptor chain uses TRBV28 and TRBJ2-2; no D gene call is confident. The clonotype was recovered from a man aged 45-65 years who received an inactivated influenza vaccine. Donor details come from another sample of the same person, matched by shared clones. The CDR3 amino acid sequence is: CASRLSGELFF. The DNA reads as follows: TGTGCCAGCAGGCTCTCCGGGGAGCTGTTTTTT.